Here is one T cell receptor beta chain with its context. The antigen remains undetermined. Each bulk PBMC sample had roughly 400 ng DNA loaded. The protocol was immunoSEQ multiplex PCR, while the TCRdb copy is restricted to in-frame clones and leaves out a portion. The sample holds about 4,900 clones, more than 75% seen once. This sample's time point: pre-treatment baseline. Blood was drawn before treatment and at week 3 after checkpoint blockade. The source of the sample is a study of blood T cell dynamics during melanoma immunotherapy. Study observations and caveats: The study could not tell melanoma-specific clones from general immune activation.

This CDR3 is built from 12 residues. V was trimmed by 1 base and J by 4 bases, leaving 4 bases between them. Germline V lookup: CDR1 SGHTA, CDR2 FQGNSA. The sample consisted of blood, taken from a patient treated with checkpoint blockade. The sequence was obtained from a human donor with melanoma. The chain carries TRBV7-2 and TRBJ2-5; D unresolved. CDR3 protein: CASSLVRETQYF. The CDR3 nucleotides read TGTGCCAGCAGCTTAGTCCGAGAGACCCAGTACTTC. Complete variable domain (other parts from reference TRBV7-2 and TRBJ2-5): GAGVSQSPSNKVTEKGKDVELRCDPISGHTALYWYRQSLGQGLEFLIYFQGNSAPDKSGLPSDRFSAERTGGSVSTLTIQRTQQEDSAVYLCASSLVRETQYFGPGTRLLVL.